The clone carrying this T cell receptor (beta chain) has a handful of counts. Its antigen is undetermined. A junction boundary mismatches the germline segment, possibly from a read error. For the second PCR, which ran for roughly 6 to 12 cycles, a sample-barcoded 5' primer and a J-beta primer mix were used. TCRdb passed the 5' RACE reads through MiXCR, listing each CDR3 protein once. The sample yields hundreds of thousands of distinct CDR3 sequences, 20% to 30% seen once. The entry originates in a study of blood T cells in healthy people across ages. There are 19 residues in the CDR3. Germline V gene sequence: CDR1 DFQATT, CDR2 SNEGSKA (reference sequence). Study-wide points: When set beside aged donors, long-lived donors presented more naive CD4+ cells and higher diversity.

In addition, the sample was reused for a study of T cells of mothers and their children. As that study records: The M1S primer of the second PCR added sample barcodes and 2-4 random nucleotides. Sequencing got over 10 million TCR beta CDR3 reads from each mother and several million from each child.

The sample taken for sequencing was blood. The rearrangement links TRBV20-1 to TRBJ1-2; 7 bases fit TRBD1. The sequence derives from a boy between 10 and 17 years old in good health. The CDR3 region is CSASFRGDSPNLANYGHTF. DNA of the CDR3: TGCAGTGCTAGCTTCAGAGGGGACAGCCCTAATTTAGCTAACTATGGCCACACCTTC.